The T cell receptor beta chain described here comes from a study of cytomegalovirus exposure and HLA in healthy donors. Trimming removed 1 base at V and 5 bases at J, with 9 bases between. CDR3 length equals 14 residues. Germline V gene lookup returns CDR1 LGHNA and CDR2 YSLEER. Points from the study as a whole: Presence/absence analyses assumed roughly uniform sequencing depth across donors. In an earlier analysis, about 90% or about 30%: the productive usage of most TCR beta V segments. Clonal expansion was found to be greater in HLA-associated TCR beta chains than in equally common others in a later analysis. Reported findings show TCR beta sequences accurately forecast HLA-A and HLA-B alleles in most subjects.

Remarks on this clone: Its target is unknown.

The PCR contained 60 Vbeta and 13 Jbeta primers. This table comes from immunoSEQ multiplex PCR, and its TCRdb copy is limited to in-frame clones, with some not included. The sample records some 130,000 clones, around 76% being singletons. The V and J genes are TRBV4-3 and TRBJ1-5; D unresolved. Sequences were obtained from PBMCs. The TCR sequence derives from a woman aged 45-59 years in good health and CMV-seronegative. The CDR3 DNA reads as TGCGCCAGCAGCCAAGTTGTCCGGGATCAGCCCCAGCATTTT. Amino acid sequence: CASSQVVRDQPQHF.